This T cell receptor (beta chain) was sequenced for a study of blood T cells in healthy people across ages. The use of a sample-barcoded 5' primer and a J-beta primer mix characterized a second PCR of about 6 to 12 cycles. TCRdb re-called the 5' RACE reads with MiXCR, one entry per CDR3 protein. Here the sample spans 1.2 million to 1.5 million distinct CDR3 sequences, 42% being singletons. The CDR3 loop spans 15 amino acids. Germline CDR1 is SGHAT and CDR2 is FQNNGV. Sequences were obtained from blood. The sequence was obtained from a woman aged 18-30 years in good health. The chain recombines TRBV11-2 with TRBJ2-5; D uncertain. Gene TRBJ2-7 matches the end of the DNA better, so the J call may be wrong. The chain's CDR3 is CASSYPGLSNYEQYF. CDR3 nucleotide sequence: TGTGCCAGCAGCTACCCGGGCCTAAGTAACTACGAGCAGTACTTC.